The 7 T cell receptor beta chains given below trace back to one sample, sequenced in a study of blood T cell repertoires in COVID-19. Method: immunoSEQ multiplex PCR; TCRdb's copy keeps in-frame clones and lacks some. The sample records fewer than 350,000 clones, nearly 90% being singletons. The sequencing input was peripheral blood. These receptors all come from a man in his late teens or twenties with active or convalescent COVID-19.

The chain's CDR3 is CASSPEAGGNTEAFF. CDR3 bases: TGTGCCAGCTCACCTGAGGCAGGGGGGAACACTGAAGCTTTCTTT. The chain uses TRBV18 and TRBJ1-1; 7 bases are a match to TRBD1. The CDR3 covers 15 residues. In germline, CDR1 is KGHSH, CDR2 LQKENI. V gave up 3 bases and J gave up 1 base; unmatched junction bases: 5.

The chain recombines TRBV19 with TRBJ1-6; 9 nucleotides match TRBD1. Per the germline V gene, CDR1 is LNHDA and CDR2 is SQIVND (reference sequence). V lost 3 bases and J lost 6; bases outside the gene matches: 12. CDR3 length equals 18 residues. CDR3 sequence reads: CASSISIGQGIFNSPLHF. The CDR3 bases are TGTGCCAGTAGTATTTCTATCGGACAGGGGATTTTTAATTCACCCCTCCACTTT.

The CDR3 nucleotides read TGTGCCAGCACCTGGGGAGGACAGGGGGGGTTGAATGAGCAGTTCTTC. This sequence encodes CASTWGGQGGLNEQFF. The J gene is TRBJ2-1, the V gene TRBV5-6, with 10 bases identical to TRBD1. This CDR3 has 16 amino acids. J lost 7 bases, V lost 6 bases, and 13 bases had no gene match. Germline V CDR1 and CDR2: SGHDT, YYEEEE.

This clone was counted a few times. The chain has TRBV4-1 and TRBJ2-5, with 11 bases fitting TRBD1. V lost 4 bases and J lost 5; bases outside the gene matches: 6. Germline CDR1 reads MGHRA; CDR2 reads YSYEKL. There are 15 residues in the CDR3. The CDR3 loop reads CASSRVGDRGETQYF. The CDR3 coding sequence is TGCGCCAGCAGCCGGGTGGGGGACAGGGGGGAGACCCAGTACTTC.

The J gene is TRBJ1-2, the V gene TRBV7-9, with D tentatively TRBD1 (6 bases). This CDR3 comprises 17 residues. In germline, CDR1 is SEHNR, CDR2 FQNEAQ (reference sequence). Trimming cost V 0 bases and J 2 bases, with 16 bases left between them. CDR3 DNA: TGTGCCAGCAGCTTAGCCGGGGGCGGGGGCGCCAACTATGGCTACACCTTC. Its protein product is CASSLAGGGGANYGYTF.

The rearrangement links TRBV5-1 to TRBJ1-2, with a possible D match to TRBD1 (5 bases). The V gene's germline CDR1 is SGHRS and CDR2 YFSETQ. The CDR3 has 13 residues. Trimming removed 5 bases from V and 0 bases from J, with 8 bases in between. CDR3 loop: CASRGDSNYGYTF. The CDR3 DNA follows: TGCGCCAGCAGAGGGGATTCTAACTATGGCTACACCTTC.

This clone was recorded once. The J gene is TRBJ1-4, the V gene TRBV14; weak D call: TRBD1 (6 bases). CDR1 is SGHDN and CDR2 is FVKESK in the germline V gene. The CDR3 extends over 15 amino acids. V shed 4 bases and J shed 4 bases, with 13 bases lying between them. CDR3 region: CASSLGAGFNEKLFF. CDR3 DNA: TGTGCCAGCAGCCTGGGGGCCGGCTTTAATGAAAAACTGTTTTTT. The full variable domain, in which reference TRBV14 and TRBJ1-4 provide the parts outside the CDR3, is EAGVTQFPSHSVIEKGQTVTLRCDPISGHDNLYWYRRVMGKEIKFLLHFVKESKQDESGMPNNRFLAERTGGTYSTLKVQPAELEDSGVYFCASSLGAGFNEKLFFGSGTQLSVL.